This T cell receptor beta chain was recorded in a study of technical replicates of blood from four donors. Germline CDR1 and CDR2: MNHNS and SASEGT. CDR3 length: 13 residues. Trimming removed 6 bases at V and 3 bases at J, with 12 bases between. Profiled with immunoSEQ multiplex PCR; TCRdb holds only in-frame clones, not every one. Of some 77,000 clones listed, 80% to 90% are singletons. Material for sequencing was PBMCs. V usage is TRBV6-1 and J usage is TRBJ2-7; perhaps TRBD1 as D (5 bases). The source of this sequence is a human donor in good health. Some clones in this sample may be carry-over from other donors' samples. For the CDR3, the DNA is TGTGCCAGCAGCTCTCAGGGCGGCTACGAGCAGTACTTC. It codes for CASSSQGGYEQYF.